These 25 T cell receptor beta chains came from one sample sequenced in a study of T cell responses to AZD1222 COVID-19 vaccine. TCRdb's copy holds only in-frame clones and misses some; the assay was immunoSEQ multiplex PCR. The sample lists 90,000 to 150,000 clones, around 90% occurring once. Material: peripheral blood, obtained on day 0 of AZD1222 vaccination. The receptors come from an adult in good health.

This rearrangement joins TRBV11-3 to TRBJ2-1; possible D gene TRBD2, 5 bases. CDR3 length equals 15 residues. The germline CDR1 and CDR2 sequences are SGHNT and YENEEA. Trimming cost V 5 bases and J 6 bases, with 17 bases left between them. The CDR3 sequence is CASSPRSSPSNEQFF. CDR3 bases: TGTGCCAGCAGCCCTCGGTCTAGCCCTAGCAATGAGCAGTTCTTC.

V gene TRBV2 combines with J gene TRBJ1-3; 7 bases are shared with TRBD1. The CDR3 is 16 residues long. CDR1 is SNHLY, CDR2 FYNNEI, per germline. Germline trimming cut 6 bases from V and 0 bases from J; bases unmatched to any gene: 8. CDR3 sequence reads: CASRRQGGISGNTIYF. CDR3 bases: TGTGCCAGCAGACGACAGGGAGGGATCTCTGGAAACACCATATATTTT.

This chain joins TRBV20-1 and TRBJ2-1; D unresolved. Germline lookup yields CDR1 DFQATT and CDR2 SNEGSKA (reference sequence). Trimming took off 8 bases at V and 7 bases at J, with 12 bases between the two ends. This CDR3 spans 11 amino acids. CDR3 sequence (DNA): TGCAGTCTTGTGTCGAGGAATGAGCAGTTCTTC. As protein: CSLVSRNEQFF.

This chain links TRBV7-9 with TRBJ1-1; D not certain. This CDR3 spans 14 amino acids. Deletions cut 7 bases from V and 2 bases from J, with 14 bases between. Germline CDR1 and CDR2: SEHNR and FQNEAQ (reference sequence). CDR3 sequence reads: CASTVSSLNTEAFF. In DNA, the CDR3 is TGTGCCAGCACCGTCTCGAGCCTAAACACTGAAGCTTTCTTT.

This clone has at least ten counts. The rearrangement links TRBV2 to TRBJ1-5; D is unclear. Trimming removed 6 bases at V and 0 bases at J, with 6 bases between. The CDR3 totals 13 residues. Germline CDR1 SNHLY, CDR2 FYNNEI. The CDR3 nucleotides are TGTGCCAGCAGGTTAGATAGCAATCAGCCCCAGCATTTT. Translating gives CASRLDSNQPQHF.

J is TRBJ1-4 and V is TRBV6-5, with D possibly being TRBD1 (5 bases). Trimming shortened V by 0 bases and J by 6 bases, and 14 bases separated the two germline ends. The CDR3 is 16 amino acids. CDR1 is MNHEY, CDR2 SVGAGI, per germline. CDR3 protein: CASSYSPGAPYEKLFF. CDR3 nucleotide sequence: TGTGCCAGCAGTTACTCTCCCGGGGCCCCCTATGAAAAACTGTTTTTT.

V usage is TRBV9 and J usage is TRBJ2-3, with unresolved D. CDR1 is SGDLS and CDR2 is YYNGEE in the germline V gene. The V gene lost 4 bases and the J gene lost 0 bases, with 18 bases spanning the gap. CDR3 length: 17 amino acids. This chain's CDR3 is CASSRLGATSSTDTQYF. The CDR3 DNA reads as TGTGCCAGCAGCCGACTGGGTGCAACTTCTAGCACAGATACGCAGTATTTT.

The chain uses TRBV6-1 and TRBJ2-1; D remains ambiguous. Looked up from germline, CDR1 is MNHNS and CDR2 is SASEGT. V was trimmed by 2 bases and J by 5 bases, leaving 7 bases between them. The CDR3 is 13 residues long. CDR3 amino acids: CASSEILNNEQFF. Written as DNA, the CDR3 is TGTGCCAGCAGTGAAATTTTGAACAATGAGCAGTTCTTC.

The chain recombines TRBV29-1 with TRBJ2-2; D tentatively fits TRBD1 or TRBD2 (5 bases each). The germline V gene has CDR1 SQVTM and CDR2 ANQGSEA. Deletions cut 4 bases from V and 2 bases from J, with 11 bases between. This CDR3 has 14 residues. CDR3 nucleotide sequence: TGCAGCGTTGCAGGGAGATCCAACACCGGGGAGCTGTTTTTT. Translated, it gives CSVAGRSNTGELFF.

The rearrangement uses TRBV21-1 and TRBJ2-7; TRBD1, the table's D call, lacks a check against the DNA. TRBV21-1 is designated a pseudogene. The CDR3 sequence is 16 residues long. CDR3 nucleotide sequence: TGTGCCAGCAGCAATGACCCCCGGGACAGCACCTACGAGCAGTACTTC. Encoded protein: CASSNDPRDSTYEQYF.

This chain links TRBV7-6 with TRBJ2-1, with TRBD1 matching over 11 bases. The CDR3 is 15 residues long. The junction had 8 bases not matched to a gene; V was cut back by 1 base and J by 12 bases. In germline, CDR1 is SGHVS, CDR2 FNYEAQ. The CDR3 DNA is TGTGCCAGCAGCTTAGTGGGACAGGGGGACAGGGTGCAGTTCTTC. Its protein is CASSLVGQGDRVQFF.

The CDR3 reads CASSFSVNTEAFF. Here the CDR3 DNA reads TGCGCCAGCAGCTTTTCGGTGAACACTGAAGCTTTCTTT. The V call is TRBV5-1, the J call TRBJ1-1; no clear D. Germline V lookup: CDR1 SGHRS, CDR2 YFSETQ. This CDR3 has 13 residues. V lost 2 bases and J lost 0, with 5 bases in between. The full variable domain, rest sourced from reference TRBV5-1 and TRBJ1-1, is KAGVTQTPRYLIKTRGQQVTLSCSPISGHRSVSWYQQTPGQGLQFLFEYFSETQRNKGNFPGRFSGRQFSNSRSEMNVSTLELGDSALYLCASSFSVNTEAFFGQGTRLTVV.

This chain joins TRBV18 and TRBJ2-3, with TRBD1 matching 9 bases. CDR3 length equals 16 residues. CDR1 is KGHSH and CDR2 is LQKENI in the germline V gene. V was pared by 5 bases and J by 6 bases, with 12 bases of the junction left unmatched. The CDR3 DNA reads TGTGCCAGCTCAAGCGTGTTCGGGACAGGGCCGGATACGCAGTATTTT. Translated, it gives CASSSVFGTGPDTQYF.

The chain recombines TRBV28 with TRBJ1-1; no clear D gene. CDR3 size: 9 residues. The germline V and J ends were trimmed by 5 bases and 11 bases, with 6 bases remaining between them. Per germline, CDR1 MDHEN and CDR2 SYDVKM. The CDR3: CASSPPAFF. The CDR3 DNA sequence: TGTGCCAGCAGTCCCCCCGCTTTCTTT.

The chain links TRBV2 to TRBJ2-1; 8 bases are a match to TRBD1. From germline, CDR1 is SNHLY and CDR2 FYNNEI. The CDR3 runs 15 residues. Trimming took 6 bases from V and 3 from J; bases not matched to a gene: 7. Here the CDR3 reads CASRTRGPRYNEQFF. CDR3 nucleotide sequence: TGTGCCAGCAGAACCAGGGGGCCCCGCTACAATGAGCAGTTCTTC. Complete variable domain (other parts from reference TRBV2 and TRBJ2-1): EPEVTQTPSHQVTQMGQEVILRCVPISNHLYFYWYRQILGQKVEFLVSFYNNEISEKSEIFDDQFSVERPDGSNFTLKIRSTKLEDSAMYFCASRTRGPRYNEQFFGPGTRLTVL.

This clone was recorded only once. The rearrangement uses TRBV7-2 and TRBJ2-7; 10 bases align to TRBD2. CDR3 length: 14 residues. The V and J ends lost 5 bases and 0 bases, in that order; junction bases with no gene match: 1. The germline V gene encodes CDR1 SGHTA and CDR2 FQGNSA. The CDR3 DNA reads TGTGCCAGCAGCACTAGCGGGACCTCCTACGAGCAGTACTTC. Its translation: CASSTSGTSYEQYF. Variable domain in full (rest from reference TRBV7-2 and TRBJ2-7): GAGVSQSPSNKVTEKGKDVELRCDPISGHTALYWYRQSLGQGLEFLIYFQGNSAPDKSGLPSDRFSAERTGGSVSTLTIQRTQQEDSAVYLCASSTSGTSYEQYFGPGTRLTVT.

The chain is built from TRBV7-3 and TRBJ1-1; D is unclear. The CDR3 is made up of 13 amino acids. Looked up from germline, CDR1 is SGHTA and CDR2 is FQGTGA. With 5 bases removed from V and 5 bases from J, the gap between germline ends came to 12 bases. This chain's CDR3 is CASSGGPSTEAFF. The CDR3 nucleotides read TGTGCCAGCAGCGGAGGACCCTCGACTGAAGCTTTCTTT.

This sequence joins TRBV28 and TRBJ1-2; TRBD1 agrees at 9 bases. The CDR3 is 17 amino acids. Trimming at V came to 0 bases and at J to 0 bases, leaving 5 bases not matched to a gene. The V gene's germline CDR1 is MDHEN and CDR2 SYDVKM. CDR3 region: CASSLWGTGRTNYGYTF. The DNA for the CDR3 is TGTGCCAGCAGTTTATGGGGGACAGGGAGAACTAACTATGGCTACACCTTC.

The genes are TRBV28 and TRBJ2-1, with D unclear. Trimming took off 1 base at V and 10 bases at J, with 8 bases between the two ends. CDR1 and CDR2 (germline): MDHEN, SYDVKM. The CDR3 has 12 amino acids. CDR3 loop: CASSLYQREQFF. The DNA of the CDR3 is TGTGCCAGCAGTTTATATCAACGGGAGCAGTTCTTC.

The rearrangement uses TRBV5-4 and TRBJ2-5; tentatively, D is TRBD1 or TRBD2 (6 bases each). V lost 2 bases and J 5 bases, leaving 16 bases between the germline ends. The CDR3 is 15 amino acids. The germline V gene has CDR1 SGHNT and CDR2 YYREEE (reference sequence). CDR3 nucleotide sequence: TGTGCCAGCAGCTTCGCCTGGGGGGCCGGGGAGACCCAGTACTTC. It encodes CASSFAWGAGETQYF.

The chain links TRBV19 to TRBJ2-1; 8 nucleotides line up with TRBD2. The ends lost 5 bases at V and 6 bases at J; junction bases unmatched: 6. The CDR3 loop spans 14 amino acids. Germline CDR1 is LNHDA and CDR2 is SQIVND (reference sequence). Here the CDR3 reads CASSLRLASNEQFF. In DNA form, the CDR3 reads TGTGCCAGTAGTCTTCGACTAGCGTCCAATGAGCAGTTCTTC.

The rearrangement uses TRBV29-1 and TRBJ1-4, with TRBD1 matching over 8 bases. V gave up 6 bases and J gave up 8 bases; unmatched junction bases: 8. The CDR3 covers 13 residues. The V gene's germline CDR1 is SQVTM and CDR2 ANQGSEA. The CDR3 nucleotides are TGCAGCGTCCTACAGGGGGGGAGAGAAAAACTGTTTTTT. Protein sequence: CSVLQGGREKLFF.

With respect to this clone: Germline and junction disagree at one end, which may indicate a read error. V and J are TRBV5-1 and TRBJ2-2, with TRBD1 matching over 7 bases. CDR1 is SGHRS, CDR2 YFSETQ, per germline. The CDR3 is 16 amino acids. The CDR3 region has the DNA TGCGCCAGCAGTTTGGGACAGACCTCGAACACCGGGGAGCTGTTTTTT. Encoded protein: CASSLGQTSNTGELFF. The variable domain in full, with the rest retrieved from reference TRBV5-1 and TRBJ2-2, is KAGVTQTPRYLIKTRGQQVTLSCSPISGHRSVSWYQQTPGQGLQFLFEYFSETQRNKGNFPGRFSGRQFSNSRSEMNVSTLELGDSALYLCASSLGQTSNTGELFFGEGSRLTVL.

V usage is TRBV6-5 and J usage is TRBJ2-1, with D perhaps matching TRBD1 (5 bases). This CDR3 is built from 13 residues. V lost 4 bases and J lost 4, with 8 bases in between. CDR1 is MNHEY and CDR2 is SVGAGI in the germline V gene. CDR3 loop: CASSFRGYNEQFF. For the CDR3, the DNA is TGTGCCAGCAGTTTTAGGGGATACAATGAGCAGTTCTTC.

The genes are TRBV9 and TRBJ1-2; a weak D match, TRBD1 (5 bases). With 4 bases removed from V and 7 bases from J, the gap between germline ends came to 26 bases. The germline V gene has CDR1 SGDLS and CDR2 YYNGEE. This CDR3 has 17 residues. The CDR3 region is CASSPQEGFKLFGGYTF. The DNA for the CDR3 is TGTGCCAGCAGCCCCCAAGAGGGGTTTAAGCTTTTCGGTGGCTACACCTTC.